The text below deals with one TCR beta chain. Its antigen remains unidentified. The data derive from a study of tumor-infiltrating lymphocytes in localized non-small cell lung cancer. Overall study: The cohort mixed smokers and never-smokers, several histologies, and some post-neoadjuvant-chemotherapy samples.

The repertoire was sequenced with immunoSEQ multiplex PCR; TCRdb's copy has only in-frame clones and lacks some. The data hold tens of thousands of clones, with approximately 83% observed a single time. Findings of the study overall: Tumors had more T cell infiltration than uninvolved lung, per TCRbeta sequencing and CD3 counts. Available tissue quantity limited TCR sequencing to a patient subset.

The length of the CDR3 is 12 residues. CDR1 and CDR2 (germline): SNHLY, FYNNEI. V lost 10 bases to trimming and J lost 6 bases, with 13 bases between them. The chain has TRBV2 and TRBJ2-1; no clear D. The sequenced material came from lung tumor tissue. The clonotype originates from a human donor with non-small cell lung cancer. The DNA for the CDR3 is TGTGCCACCCTACTGACCACCAATGAGCAGTTCTTC. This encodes CATLLTTNEQFF.